This entry describes one T cell receptor (beta chain). Its antigen remains undetermined. No much larger clone is present one base from it, and per-base qualities are unavailable. The data are from a study of a mutant IDH1 vaccine in newly diagnosed glioma (dated by TCRdb to 2020 to 2022). About the full investigation: Vaccination began 4-6 weeks after radiotherapy alone, or alongside temozolomide cycles in the chemotherapy-containing groups. Of the approximately 30 treated patients, approximately 62% were male and approximately 40% were female, and the mean age was about 40 years. Longitudinal TCRB deep sequencing was performed for roughly 25 treated patients wherever samples were available for exploratory analyses. Visit V12 was the week-35 safety follow-up and visit V13 was the week-47 end of study. Prior to enrollment, patients had been given standard therapy consisting of radiotherapy alone, temozolomide alone, or radiochemotherapy with temozolomide, with the combination given to most patients. Peripheral blood samples were drawn at six visits, namely V03 (baseline), V05, V07, V10, V12 and V13.

The library was generated by the immunoSEQ multiplex PCR assay. Following the manufacturer's protocol, the hsTCRB Kit was used to amplify rearranged TCR beta chain sequences. TCRB libraries were sequenced on an Illumina MiSeq. As for the original processing: The kit vendor's proprietary platform handled demultiplexing, trimming and gene mapping. TCRdb holds this immuneACCESS table with in-frame rearrangements only. Some clones are missing; in checked studies, unresolved V genes explain under half, and the rest has no known cause. The D gene and trimming were derived from the DNA, and the V and J assignments and clone size from that table. The sample profile shows tens of thousands of clones; over 70% of them were found once. The ten largest clones capture roughly 10% of the sample. In light of the paper, this sample's time point label describes: week 47, end of study. Every vaccine dose consisted of 300 ug of a 20-mer mutant IDH1 peptide in Montanide, administered subcutaneously together with topical imiquimod. Patients were given eight vaccinations, in weeks 1, 3, 5, 7, 11, 15, 19 and 23, which matched visits V03 through V10. The donors had newly diagnosed IDH1-mutant astrocytomas of WHO grade 3 or 4 that showed loss of nuclear ATRX. The samples were drawn from NOA16, a multicentre, single-arm, open-label phase I trial in Germany that tested a mutant IDH1 peptide vaccine in humans for the first time. Genomic DNA for TCRB sequencing was extracted from EDTA blood using the DNeasy Blood and Tissue Kit.

V gives up 4 bases and J gives up 5 bases, and the segment between their germline ends measures 11 bases. Spanning cysteine to phenylalanine, the CDR3 consists of 14 amino acids. The retained sequence is limited to the CDR3, 42 bases, with the frame set at the first base. As encoded in the germline V gene, CDR1 is SGHVS while CDR2 is FNYEAQ. Points the paper makes about the study in general: No apparent relationship was observed between pseudoprogression and alterations in the top peripheral T cell clonotypes detected by TCRB sequencing. Immune responses induced by the vaccine were seen in approximately 93% of patients across multiple MHC alleles. The authors stated that sample limitations prevented analyses of patient blood samples from being reproduced. PBMC samples for TCRB deep sequencing were selected based on availability.

The origin of this receptor is a man aged 40-49 years with glioma. The chain links TRBV7-6 with TRBJ2-2, and possibly TRBD2, on 6 matching bases. Material: PBMCs, obtained from a glioma patient whose treatment included an IDH1 peptide vaccine. The DNA sequence is given as TGTGCCAGCAGCTGGATAGCGGAAACCGGGGAGCTGTTTTTT. It is translated as CASSWIAETGELFF.